This T cell receptor (beta chain) comes out of a study of cytomegalovirus exposure and HLA in healthy donors (dated by TCRdb to the late 2010s). Study-level background: An earlier analysis of roughly 610 of the donors reported under 300 Gb of sequence data and some 110 million unique TCR beta sequences obtained from about 200 million T cells. An early release that covered some 630 HLA-typed donors contained approximately 300 gigabases of sequencing data and tens of millions of unique TCR sequences. Among the approximately 420 genotyped donors, roughly 80% belonged to the genetic ancestry cluster associated with self-reported Caucasian donors. The study aimed to test whether cataloging public T cell receptors could reveal signatures of past pathogen exposure. The study used immunosequencing to profile the T cell repertoires of 670 or so subjects and linked those repertoires to cytomegalovirus serostatus. A separate validation cohort of approximately 130 different subjects was used in addition to the roughly 700-subject first cohort. To predict cytomegalovirus infection status, the study brought together high-throughput TCR immunosequencing, statistical association of individual TCRs with disease status, and machine learning. A later analysis re-analyzed previously published TCR beta repertoires from 660 or so donors and added high-resolution HLA genotyping to study TCR occurrence patterns. In the later analysis, no new phenotypic data were used to find candidate immune exposures; instead, reliance was placed on TCR beta sequences and their occurrence across donors. To decide whether each TCR beta V gene segment behaved as functional or pseudogenic, an earlier analysis of over 500 of the donors relied on high-throughput TCR beta sequencing. Alongside the repertoire data, information on donor age, sex, ethnicity and CMV serostatus was compiled. In a later genetic analysis, genome-wide SNP genotypes for about 60% of the 666 donors were used, and that subset was treated as a discovery cohort. Every repertoire in the discovery cohort had been generated on one and the same sequencing platform. Class I and class II HLA loci were covered by the typing at four-digit resolution. The number of donors typed differed by locus, with about 629-630 for A, B, C, DRB1 and DQB1, 522 for DQA1, 606 for DPA1, and 472 for DPB1. Several DR-DQ haplotypes were treated as single units for association and clustering because of strong linkage in the cohort. Among about 390 genotyped donors of the cohort, an average of 235,054 unique TCR beta nucleotide sequences were sequenced per donor, 15% to 20% of them non-productive. What the research found in general, with its limitations: A group of highly shared sequence variants was considered likely to be a technical artifact of the sequencing pipeline. Most TCR sequences were observed very rarely across donors, whereas some public TCRs were present in many individuals. The presence/absence analyses assumed that sequencing depth was roughly uniform across donors, and that assumption may not be true. In a later analysis, HLA-associated TCR beta chains were found to be more clonally expanded and to have lower generation probabilities than equally common non-associated chains. According to a later analysis, TCR association rates differed among HLA loci, with DRB1 alleles showing the most associated TCRs and HLA-C alleles showing the fewest. Broadly in line with IMGT annotations, most TCR beta V segments showed up in productive rearrangements about 90% or about 30% of the time in an earlier analysis of 587 of the donors. Most CMV-associated TCR beta chains appeared to be HLA-restricted in a later analysis, and the HLA associations seemed to be driven largely by CMV exposure. Correlated functional status among segregating V segments might be attributable to linkage disequilibrium, but an unknown experimental factor could not be ruled out. Strong co-occurrence of HLA alleles, especially DR and DQ, made assigning TCR associations to individual alleles difficult. For the cohort, immune exposure information was limited to CMV serostatus. In a later genetic analysis, fewer N-insertions in productive TCRs were reported among donors in an Asian-associated ancestry cluster than the approximately 710-donor mean. It was suggested by the authors that the approach could potentially be generalized to other disease states and immunological phenotypes. Specific HLA alleles were associated with over 15,000 TCR beta sequences at a false discovery rate of 0.05 in a later analysis. In vitro tests confirmed that a few of the cytomegalovirus-associated TCR beta chains recognize cytomegalovirus antigens. Because counts were too low, 15 to 20 rarely observed V segments, including chromosome 9 orphons, were excluded from the earlier analysis of 587 of the donors. Some IMGT-functional V segments, including TRBV6-2 and TRBV6-3, could not be told apart with the 87-base-pair reads, so those segments were excluded. Because HLA typing was unavailable for some donors at each locus, only the typed subset was used in association tests. An association between a missense DCLRE1C variant and V-gene and J-gene trimming of TCR beta chains was found in a later genetic analysis and replicated in an independent cohort. Several of the top co-occurrence clusters appeared to be linked to parvovirus B19, influenza, CMV and Epstein-Barr virus, according to a later analysis. A further reported finding was that TCR beta sequences accurately predicted the HLA-A and HLA-B alleles for most subjects in the first cohort. In both the original and validation cohorts, the classifier was reported to diagnose cytomegalovirus status with high specificity and sensitivity. Only TCR beta chains were sequenced in this cohort, and the absence of alpha or paired-chain data limited detectable features. The study listed 150 to 200 TCR beta chains as associated with cytomegalovirus.

Worth noting for this clone: The antigen it recognizes is unknown. No base-level quality is on record; no much larger clone is a single base apart.

The CDR3 spans 12 residues, from the cysteine through the phenylalanine. The DNA shown is the 36-base CDR3, in frame from base 1. The CDR1 and CDR2 encoded by the germline V gene are SGHTA and FQGNSA. A distance of 7 bases separates the germline ends of V and J, which lose 0 bases and 8 bases respectively. Library construction relied on the immunoSEQ multiplex PCR assay. For the multiplex PCR, a mixture combining 60 forward primers for TCR Vbeta segments and 13 reverse primers for TCR Jbeta segments was used. A multiplex PCR assay on genomic DNA amplified the CDR3 region of rearranged TCR beta genes. Amplified TCR beta libraries were sequenced as 87-base-pair reads on the Illumina HiSeq System. On the authors' methods: Across the roughly 670 repertoires, a later analysis counted roughly 84 million unique TCR beta chains, 8.5 million to 12 million of which were shared by at least two donors. Raw reads were error-corrected and collapsed into unique sequences by a nearest-neighbor algorithm in which closely related sequences were merged to remove PCR and sequencing errors. Alignment of CDR3 sequences to IMGT reference sequences was used to assign V, D and J gene segments. Each retained sequence needed at least a six-nucleotide match to both a V gene segment and a J gene segment. A rearrangement counted as productive if the CDR3 had no stop codons and remained in frame with V and J, and every other rearrangement counted as non-productive. CDR3 was defined according to IMGT convention as the region running from the second conserved V-encoded cysteine to the conserved J-encoded phenylalanine. In an earlier analysis of more than 550 of the donors, sequences lacking an unambiguous match to a single V gene segment were excluded. In an earlier analysis of roughly 600 of the donors, a V segment was called functional when productive rearrangements were above 56.7%, and segregating when the standard deviation between donors exceeded 5%. A statistical classification framework was developed to diagnose cytomegalovirus status using the catalog of TCR beta chain sequences. In a later analysis, V and J genes were assigned by comparing TCR nucleotide sequences against IMGT/GENE-DB human TR gene sequences. In a later analysis, CDR3 sequences and most-parsimonious VDJ recombination scenarios were assigned using the TCRdist pipeline. In a later analysis, every TCR beta chain was defined by the combination of its CDR3 amino acid sequence and its V-gene family, and reads without a unique V-gene family were dropped. As a way to deal with suspected cross-contamination and a sequencing artifact, a later analysis dropped under 600 nucleotide sequences that were highly shared and had low generation probability. In a later analysis, a clonal expansion index for each public chain was calculated from normalized within-repertoire ranks of inferred template counts. A later analysis computed generation probabilities with a VDJ recombination model fitted to out-of-frame rearrangements, and checked the results against IGoR. In a later analysis, hypergeometric tests were used to score TCR-TCR, TCR-HLA and TCR-CMV co-occurrence, with a repertoire-size bias correction applied to TCR pairs. A later analysis estimated false discovery rates by permuting HLA or CMV assignments 20 times. In a later analysis, co-occurring TCRs were grouped using DBSCAN, and TCRdist sequence similarity was added for clustering within HLA-allele-positive subsets. Repertoires with fewer than 30,000 or more than 120,000 public chains, plus five repertoires with anomalous nucleotide sharing, were excluded from co-occurrence clustering. The source is immuneACCESS, and TCRdb retained only in-frame sequences with V and J called. Part of the clones is not carried over; for the studies checked, unresolved V genes explain less than half of this, and the remainder is unexplained. That table is the source of V, J and clone size, and D and trimming were worked out from the DNA. Counted in this sample were about 200,000 clones; around 77% of them appeared once. The ten largest clones represent less than 3.5% of the sample.

In total, over 600 healthy bone marrow donors made up the cohort. At the time of sampling, all cohort members were nominally healthy, though unrecorded immune exposures were likely present. The donor was CMV seronegative and belonged to the group of 380 or so seronegative cohort members. A peripheral blood sample was collected from each donor, and TCR beta sequencing was performed on peripheral blood mononuclear cells. The Qiagen DNeasy Blood Extraction Kit was used to extract genomic DNA from the blood cell samples. Source material: PBMCs. This chain is built from TRBV7-2 and TRBJ1-1; the D gene cannot be resolved reliably. This TCR came from a woman in her twenties or thirties in good health and CMV-seronegative. The DNA sequence is TGTGCCAGCAGCTTAGCGGGCAGGGAAGCTTTCTTT. Protein translation: CASSLAGREAFF.